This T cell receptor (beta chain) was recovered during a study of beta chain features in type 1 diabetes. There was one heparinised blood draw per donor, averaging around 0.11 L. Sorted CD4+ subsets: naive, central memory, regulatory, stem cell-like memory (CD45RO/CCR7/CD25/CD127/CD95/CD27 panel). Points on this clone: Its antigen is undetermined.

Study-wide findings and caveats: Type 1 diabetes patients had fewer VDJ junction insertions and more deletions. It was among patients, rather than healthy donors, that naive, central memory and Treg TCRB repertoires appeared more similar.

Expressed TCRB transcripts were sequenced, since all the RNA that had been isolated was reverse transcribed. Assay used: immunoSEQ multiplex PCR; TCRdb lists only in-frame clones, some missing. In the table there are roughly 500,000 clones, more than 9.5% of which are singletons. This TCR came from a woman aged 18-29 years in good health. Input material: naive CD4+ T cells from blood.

The CDR3 loop is CATGRPQVGEKLFF. The DNA of the CDR3 is TGTGCCACCGGTAGGCCGCAGGTCGGTGAAAAACTGTTTTTT. The chain recombines TRBV15 with TRBJ1-4; the D is unclear. Germline V gene data show CDR1 as LNHNV and CDR2 as YYDKDF (reference sequence). This CDR3 has 14 amino acids. With 8 bases removed from V and 7 bases from J, the gap between germline ends came to 17 bases.